This T cell receptor beta chain is drawn from a study of Ad26.COV2.S vaccination and SARS-CoV-2 variants. The assay was immunoSEQ multiplex PCR, and TCRdb's table has in-frame clones only and misses some. This table has some 410,000 clones, around 93% appearing once. The CDR3 sequence is 14 residues long. Germline assignment: CDR1 SGHDT and CDR2 YYEEEE. V shed 3 bases and J 3 bases; nucleotides not matched to a gene: 6. Treatment of the sample: about 20 received Ad26.COV2.S at low or high dose, single or two shots; 5 received placebo; per-sample allocation not given. Day 63 following the first vaccine or placebo injection was when the samples were taken. Concerning this clone: What it binds is unknown.

Study-wide points: Non-spike TCR breadth was similar in vaccine and placebo recipients. Spike-specific TCR breadth in vaccine recipients exceeded that seen in placebo recipients.

The rearrangement joins TRBV5-6 to TRBJ2-7, with 7 bases fitting TRBD1. This receptor was taken from a person aged 18 to 65 who received the Ad26.COV2.S COVID-19 vaccine or a placebo. The starting material was peripheral blood, obtained in a trial of Ad26.COV2.S vaccine versus placebo. The CDR3 is CASSSQGSVYEQYF. The CDR3 DNA reads TGTGCCAGCAGCTCACAGGGGTCGGTCTACGAGCAGTACTTC. The full variable domain, rest sourced from reference TRBV5-6 and TRBJ2-7, is DAGVTQSPTHLIKTRGQQVTLRCSPKSGHDTVSWYQQALGQGPQFIFQYYEEEERQRGNFPDRFSGHQFPNYSSELNVNALLLGDSALYLCASSSQGSVYEQYFGPGTRLTVT.